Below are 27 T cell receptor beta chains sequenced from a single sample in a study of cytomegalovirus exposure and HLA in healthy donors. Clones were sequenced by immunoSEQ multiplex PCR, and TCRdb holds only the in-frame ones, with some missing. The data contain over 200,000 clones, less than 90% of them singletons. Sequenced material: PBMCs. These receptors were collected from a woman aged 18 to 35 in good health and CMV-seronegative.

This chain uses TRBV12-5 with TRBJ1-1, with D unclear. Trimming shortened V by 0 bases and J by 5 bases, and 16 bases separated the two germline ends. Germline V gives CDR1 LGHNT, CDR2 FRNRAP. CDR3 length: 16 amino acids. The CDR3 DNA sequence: TGTGCTAGTGGTTTGGTCACGGGCCCCTTGGTAACTGAAGCTTTCTTT. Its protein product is CASGLVTGPLVTEAFF.

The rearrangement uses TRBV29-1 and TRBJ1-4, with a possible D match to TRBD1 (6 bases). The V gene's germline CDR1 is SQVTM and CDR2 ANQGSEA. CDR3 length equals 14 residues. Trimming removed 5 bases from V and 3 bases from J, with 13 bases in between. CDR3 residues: CSVNQGGPNEKLFF. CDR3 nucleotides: TGCAGCGTTAATCAAGGGGGGCCTAATGAAAAACTGTTTTTT.

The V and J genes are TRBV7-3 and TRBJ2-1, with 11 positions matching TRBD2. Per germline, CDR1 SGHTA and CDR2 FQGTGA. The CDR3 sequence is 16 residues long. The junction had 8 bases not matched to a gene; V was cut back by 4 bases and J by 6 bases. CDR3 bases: TGTGCCAGCAGCTCCGGACTAGCGGGCCATAGCAATGAGCAGTTCTTC. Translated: CASSSGLAGHSNEQFF.

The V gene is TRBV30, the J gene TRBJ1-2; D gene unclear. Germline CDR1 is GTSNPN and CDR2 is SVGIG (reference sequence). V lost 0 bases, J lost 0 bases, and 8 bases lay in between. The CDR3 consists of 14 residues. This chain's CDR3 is CAWSVPQTNYGYTF. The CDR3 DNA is TGTGCCTGGAGTGTACCCCAAACTAACTATGGCTACACCTTC.

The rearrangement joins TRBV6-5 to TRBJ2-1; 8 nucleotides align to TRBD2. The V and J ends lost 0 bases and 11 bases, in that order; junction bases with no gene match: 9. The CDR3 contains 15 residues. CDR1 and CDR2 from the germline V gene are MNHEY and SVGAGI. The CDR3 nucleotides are TGTGCCAGCAGTTACTCGGCGGGAGGATACCCCAAGCAGTTCTTC. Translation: CASSYSAGGYPKQFF.

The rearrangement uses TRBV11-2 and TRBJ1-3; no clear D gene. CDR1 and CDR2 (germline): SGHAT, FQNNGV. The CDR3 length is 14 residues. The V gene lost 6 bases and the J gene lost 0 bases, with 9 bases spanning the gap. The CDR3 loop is CASRALVSGNTIYF. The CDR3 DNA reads TGTGCCAGCAGGGCTCTGGTCTCTGGAAACACCATATATTTT.

The CDR3 reads CASSQKGRSGDYNEQFF. The CDR3 DNA follows: TGTGCCAGCAGCCAAAAAGGTCGTAGCGGGGACTACAATGAGCAGTTCTTC. J is TRBJ2-1 and V is TRBV11-2, with TRBD2 identical over 8 bases. The CDR3 has 17 amino acids. J was trimmed by 3 bases and V by 5 bases; bases with no gene match: 12. CDR1 is SGHAT, CDR2 FQNNGV, per germline.

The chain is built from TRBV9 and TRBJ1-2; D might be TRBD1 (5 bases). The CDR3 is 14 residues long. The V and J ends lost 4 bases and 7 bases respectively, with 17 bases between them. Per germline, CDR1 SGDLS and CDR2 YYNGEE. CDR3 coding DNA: TGTGCCAGCAGCTTGGGGGGAGGAAACGCTGGCTACACCTTC. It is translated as CASSLGGGNAGYTF.

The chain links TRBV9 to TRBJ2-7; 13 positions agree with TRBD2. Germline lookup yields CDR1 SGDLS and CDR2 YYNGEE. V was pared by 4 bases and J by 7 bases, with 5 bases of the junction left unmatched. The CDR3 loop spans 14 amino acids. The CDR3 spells CASSPGTSGTEQYF. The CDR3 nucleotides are TGTGCCAGCAGCCCCGGGACTAGCGGGACGGAGCAGTACTTC.

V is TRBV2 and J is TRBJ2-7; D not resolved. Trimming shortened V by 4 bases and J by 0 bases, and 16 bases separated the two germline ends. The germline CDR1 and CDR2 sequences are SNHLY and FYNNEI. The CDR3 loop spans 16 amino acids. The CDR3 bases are TGTGCCAGCAGTGCCAGGCCAGTTACAAGCTCCTACGAGCAGTACTTC. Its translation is CASSARPVTSSYEQYF.

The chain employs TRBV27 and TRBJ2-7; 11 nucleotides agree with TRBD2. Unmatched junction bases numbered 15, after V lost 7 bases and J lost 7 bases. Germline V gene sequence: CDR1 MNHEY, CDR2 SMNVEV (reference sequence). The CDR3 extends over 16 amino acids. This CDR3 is CASTSGTSGRGGEQYF. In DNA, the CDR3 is TGTGCCAGCACCTCTGGGACTAGCGGTCGGGGGGGGGAGCAGTACTTC.

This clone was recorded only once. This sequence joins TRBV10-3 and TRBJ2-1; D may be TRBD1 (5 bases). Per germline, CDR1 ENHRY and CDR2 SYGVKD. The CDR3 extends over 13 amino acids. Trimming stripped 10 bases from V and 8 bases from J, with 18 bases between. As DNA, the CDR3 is TGTGCCACGACTGGGGCTCTCCCGGATGAGCAGTTCTTC. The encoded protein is CATTGALPDEQFF.

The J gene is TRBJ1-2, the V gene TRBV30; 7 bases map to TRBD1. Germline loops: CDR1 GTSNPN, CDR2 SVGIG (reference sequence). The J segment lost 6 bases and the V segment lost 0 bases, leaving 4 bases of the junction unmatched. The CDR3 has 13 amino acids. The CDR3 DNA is TGTGCCTGGAGTGTCGAGGGGGCCAATGGCTACACCTTC. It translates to CAWSVEGANGYTF.

In DNA, the CDR3 is TGCGCCAGCAGCCTCCTGGGGGTCTCCTACAATGAGCAGTTCTTC. It encodes CASSLLGVSYNEQFF. V usage is TRBV5-1 and J usage is TRBJ2-1; D might be TRBD1 or TRBD2, each matching 5 bases. Germline V gene sequence: CDR1 SGHRS, CDR2 YFSETQ. The germline V and J ends were trimmed by 4 bases and 0 bases, with 11 bases remaining between them. The CDR3 covers 15 residues.

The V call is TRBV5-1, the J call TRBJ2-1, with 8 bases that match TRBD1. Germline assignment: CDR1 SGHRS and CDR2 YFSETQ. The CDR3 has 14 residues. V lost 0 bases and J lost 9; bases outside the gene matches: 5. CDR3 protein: CASSLGGQVFEQFF. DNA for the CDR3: TGCGCCAGCAGCTTGGGGGGACAGGTTTTTGAGCAGTTCTTC.

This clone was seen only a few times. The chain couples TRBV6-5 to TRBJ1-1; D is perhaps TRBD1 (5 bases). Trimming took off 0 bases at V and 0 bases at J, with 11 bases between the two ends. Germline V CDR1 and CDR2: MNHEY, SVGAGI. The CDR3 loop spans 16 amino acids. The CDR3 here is CASSYSKQDMNTEAFF. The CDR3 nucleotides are TGTGCCAGCAGTTACTCGAAGCAGGACATGAACACTGAAGCTTTCTTT.

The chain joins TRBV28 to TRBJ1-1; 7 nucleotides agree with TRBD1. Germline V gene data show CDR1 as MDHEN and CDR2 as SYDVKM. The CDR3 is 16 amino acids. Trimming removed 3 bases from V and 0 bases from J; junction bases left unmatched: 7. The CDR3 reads CASSFGRGELNTEAFF. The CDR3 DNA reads TGTGCCAGCAGTTTTGGCAGGGGGGAGCTGAACACTGAAGCTTTCTTT.

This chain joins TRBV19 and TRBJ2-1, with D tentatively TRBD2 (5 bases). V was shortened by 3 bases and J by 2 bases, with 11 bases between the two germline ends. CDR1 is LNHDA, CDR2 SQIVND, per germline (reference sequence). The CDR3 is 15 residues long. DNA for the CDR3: TGTGCCAGTAGTATTCGAGGGCCGACCTACAATGAGCAGTTCTTC. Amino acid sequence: CASSIRGPTYNEQFF.

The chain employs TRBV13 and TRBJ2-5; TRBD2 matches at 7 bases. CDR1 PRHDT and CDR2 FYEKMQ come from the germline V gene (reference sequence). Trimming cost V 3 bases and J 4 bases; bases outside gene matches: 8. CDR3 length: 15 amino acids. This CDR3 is CASSFAGEGAETQYF. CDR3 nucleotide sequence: TGTGCCAGCAGCTTCGCGGGGGAAGGGGCAGAGACCCAGTACTTC.

In DNA, the CDR3 is TGTGCCAGTAGGGGGACAGGGGGAAGAGGCGAGCAGTACTTC. Translated: CASRGTGGRGEQYF. This chain uses TRBV19 with TRBJ2-7; 11 bases match TRBD1. V lost 6 bases, J lost 6 bases, and 7 bases stayed unmatched. Germline V gene sequence: CDR1 LNHDA, CDR2 SQIVND (reference sequence). The CDR3 sequence is 14 residues long.

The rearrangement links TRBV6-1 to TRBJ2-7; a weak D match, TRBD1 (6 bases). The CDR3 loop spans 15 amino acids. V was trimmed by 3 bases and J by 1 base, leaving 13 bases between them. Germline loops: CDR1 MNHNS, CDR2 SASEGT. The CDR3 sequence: CASSDRGGASYEQYF. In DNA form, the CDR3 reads TGTGCCAGCAGTGATCGTGGGGGCGCTTCCTACGAGCAGTACTTC.

Written as DNA, the CDR3 is TGTGCCAGCGGACCGGGGTCATACAATGAGCAGTTCTTC. Protein: CASGPGSYNEQFF. The rearrangement links TRBV9 to TRBJ2-1, with D maybe TRBD2 (5 bases). CDR1 is SGDLS and CDR2 is YYNGEE in the germline V gene. The V end lost 7 bases, the J end lost 4 bases, and 12 bases lay between the germline ends. The CDR3 runs to 13 residues. Filled out from reference TRBV9 and TRBJ2-1, the complete variable domain reads DSGVTQTPKHLITATGQRVTLRCSPRSGDLSVYWYQQSLDQGLQFLIQYYNGEERAKGNILERFSAQQFPDLHSELNLSSLELGDSALYFCASGPGSYNEQFFGPGTRLTVL.

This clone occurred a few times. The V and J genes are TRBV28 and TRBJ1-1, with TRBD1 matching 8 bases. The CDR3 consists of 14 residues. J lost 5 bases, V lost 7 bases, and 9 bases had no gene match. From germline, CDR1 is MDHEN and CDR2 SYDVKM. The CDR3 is CASTTQGTGTEAFF. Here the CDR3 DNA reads TGTGCCAGCACCACCCAGGGGACAGGTACTGAAGCTTTCTTT.

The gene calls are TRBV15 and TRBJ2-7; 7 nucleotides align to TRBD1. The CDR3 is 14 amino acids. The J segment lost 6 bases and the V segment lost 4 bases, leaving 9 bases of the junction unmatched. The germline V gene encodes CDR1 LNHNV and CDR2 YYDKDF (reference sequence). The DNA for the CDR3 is TGTGCCACCAGCACCGACAGGGTGGCCGGCGAGCAGTACTTC. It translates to CATSTDRVAGEQYF.

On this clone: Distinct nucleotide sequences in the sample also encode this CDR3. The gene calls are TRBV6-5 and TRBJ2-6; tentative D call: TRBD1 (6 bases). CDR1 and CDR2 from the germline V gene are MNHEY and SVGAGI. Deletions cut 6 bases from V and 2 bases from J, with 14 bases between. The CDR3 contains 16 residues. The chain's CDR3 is CASSYGGGAGANVLTF. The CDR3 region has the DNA TGTGCCAGCAGCTACGGTGGGGGCGCTGGGGCCAACGTCCTGACTTTC.

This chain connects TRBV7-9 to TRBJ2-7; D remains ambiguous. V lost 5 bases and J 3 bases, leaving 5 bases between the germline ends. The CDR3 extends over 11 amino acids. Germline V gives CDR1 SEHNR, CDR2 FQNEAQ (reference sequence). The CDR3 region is CASSADYEQYF. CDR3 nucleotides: TGTGCCAGCAGCGCCGACTACGAGCAGTACTTC.

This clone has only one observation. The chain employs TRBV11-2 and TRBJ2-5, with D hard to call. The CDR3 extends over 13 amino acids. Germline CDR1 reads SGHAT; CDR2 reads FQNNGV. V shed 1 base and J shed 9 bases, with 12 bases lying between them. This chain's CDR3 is CASSLGRQAAQYF. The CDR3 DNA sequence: TGTGCCAGCAGCTTAGGCAGGCAGGCCGCCCAGTACTTC.